This T cell receptor (beta chain) derives from a study of neoadjuvant anti-PD-1 for oral cavity cancer. Looking at the study overall: Non-progressing patients received a fourth nivolumab dose near day 43, then surgery on days 50-56.

Noted time point: after neoadjuvant nivolumab, at surgical resection. Generated by immunoSEQ multiplex PCR, the TCRdb table keeps only in-frame clones and is missing some. The top ten clones hold about a sixth of a sample with around 35,000 clones, 35% to 40% of them seen once. This clone was found many times. Its antigen is unknown. V lost 6 bases, J lost 4 bases, and 6 bases stayed unmatched. This CDR3 has 14 amino acids. The germline CDR1 and CDR2 sequences are MNHEY and SVGAGI. Study findings and constraints: Higher pretreatment Treg/Th17 ratios tracked higher pretreatment blood clonality.

This sequence joins TRBV6-5 and TRBJ1-3; 7 positions agree with TRBD1. Sequenced material: tumor tissue, taken after nivolumab (anti-PD-1) treatment. The TCR comes from a person aged 35-79 years with oral cavity squamous cell carcinoma. CDR3 residues: CASRPGQRGNTIYF. Here the CDR3 DNA reads TGTGCCAGCAGGCCGGGACAGAGAGGAAACACCATATATTTT.